These 9 T cell receptor beta chains originate from one sample sequenced in a study of blood T cells in healthy people across ages. Primed by a sample-barcoded 5' primer and a J-beta primer mix, a second PCR proceeded for 7 to 11 cycles. TCRdb reprocessed the 5' RACE reads with MiXCR, giving one entry per CDR3 protein. This sample yields hundreds of thousands of distinct CDR3 sequences, of which around 50% are seen a single time; around 18% belongs to the top ten. The sequenced sample was blood. The receptors here all came from a man older than 75 in good health.

This chain connects TRBV6-6 to TRBJ2-4; D is undetermined. The J call may be mistaken, given a closer DNA end match to TRBJ2-7. This CDR3 contains 12 residues. Germline V lookup: CDR1 MNHNY, CDR2 SVGAGI (reference sequence). This CDR3 is CASSPLDNEQYF. The CDR3 coding sequence is TGTGCCAGCAGCCCCCTTGACAACGAGCAGTACTTC.

In its sample, this clonotype was seen a few times. The chain joins TRBV4-3 to TRBJ2-7, with D maybe TRBD2 (5 bases). The CDR3 loop spans 17 amino acids. CDR1 is LGHNA, CDR2 YSLEER, per germline. With 0 bases removed from V and 3 bases from J, the gap between germline ends came to 18 bases. The CDR3 DNA sequence: TGCGCCAGCAGCCAAGAGTATGTGGGAGTCCCCCACTACGAGCAGTACTTC. Translating it yields CASSQEYVGVPHYEQYF.

A few counts support this clonotype. This chain links TRBV29-1 with TRBJ1-1, with D unclear. The germline V gene encodes CDR1 SQVTM and CDR2 ANQGSEA. V shed 4 bases and J shed 1 base, with 7 bases lying between them. CDR3 length: 12 amino acids. The CDR3 loop reads CSVGASNTEAFF. The CDR3 region has the DNA TGCAGCGTTGGAGCGTCGAACACTGAAGCTTTCTTT. The whole variable domain, remainder taken from reference TRBV29-1 and TRBJ1-1, is SAVISQKPSRDICQRGTSLTIQCQVDSQVTMMFWYRQQPGQSLTLIATANQGSEATYESGFVIDKFPISRPNLTFSTLTVSNMSPEDSSIYLCSVGASNTEAFFGQGTRLTVV.

The CDR3: CASAVAGRQSNEQFF. In nucleotides, the CDR3 is TGTGCCAGTGCAGTGGCGGGGAGGCAGTCAAATGAGCAGTTCTTC. The chain recombines TRBV12-3 or TRBV12-4 with TRBJ2-1, with D possibly being TRBD2 (6 bases). This CDR3 comprises 15 residues. Trimming cost V 9 bases and J 7 bases, with 22 bases left between them.

The J gene is TRBJ1-1, the V gene TRBV11-2; no reliable D call. Germline CDR1 SGHAT, CDR2 FQNNGV. This CDR3 contains 12 residues. Trimming removed 5 bases at V and 5 bases at J, with 9 bases between. Here the CDR3 DNA reads TGTGCCAGCAGCCCCCCGTATACTGAAGCTTTCTTT. It specifies CASSPPYTEAFF.

The chain recombines TRBV20-1 with TRBJ2-1; either TRBD1 or TRBD2 may supply D (5 bases each). Germline V lookup: CDR1 DFQATT, CDR2 SNEGSKA (reference sequence). V lost 0 bases to trimming and J lost 0 bases, with 15 bases between them. The CDR3 runs to 17 residues. The CDR3 here is CSARDPQGSASYNEQFF. CDR3 sequence (DNA): TGCAGTGCTAGAGATCCCCAGGGTAGCGCCTCCTACAATGAGCAGTTCTTC.

The V call is TRBV7-9, the J call TRBJ1-2; D possibly corresponds to TRBD1 (6 bases). The germline V gene has CDR1 SEHNR and CDR2 FQNEAQ (reference sequence). The ends were cut back, 5 bases at V and 6 bases at J, with 19 bases in the middle. This CDR3 is built from 15 residues. CDR3 sequence (DNA): TGTGCCAGCAGCCCCGCCGGGACACCGGGGGATGGCTACACCTTC. Amino acids: CASSPAGTPGDGYTF. Using reference TRBV7-9 and TRBJ1-2 for the parts outside the CDR3, the full variable domain is DTGVSQNPRHKITKRGQNVTFRCDPISEHNRLYWYRQTLGQGPEFLTYFQNEAQLEKSRLLSDRFSAERPKGSFSTLEIQRTEQGDSAMYLCASSPAGTPGDGYTFGSGTRLTVV.

The gene calls are TRBV30 and TRBJ2-7; a possible D gene is TRBD2 (6 bases). The CDR3 runs 15 residues. Trimming stripped 0 bases from V and 1 base from J, with 13 bases between. Germline V CDR1 and CDR2: GTSNPN, SVGIG (reference sequence). The CDR3 region has the DNA TGTGCCTGGAGTGTGGGCGGGGTCCCTTCCTACGAGCAGTACTTC. Encoded protein: CAWSVGGVPSYEQYF.

As concerns this clonotype: One base away lies a much larger clone, so this may be a sequencing read error. The chain joins TRBV7-2 to TRBJ2-5; unclear D gene. This CDR3 region has 13 residues. Germline CDR1 and CDR2: SGHTA and FQGNSA. Here the CDR3 reads CASNQGGQGTQYF. In DNA form, the CDR3 reads TGTGCCAGCAACCAAGGTGGTCAAGGGACCCAGTACTTC.